This passage covers 18 T cell receptor beta chains from one sample sequenced in a study of Graves' ophthalmopathy and Graves' hyperthyroidism. The study amplified TCR beta CDR3 regions using RNA transcripts. First-round RT-PCR relied on HTBI primers, and a second-round multiplex PCR came next. Each CDR3 protein is one row after TCRdb ran MiXCR on the multiplex PCR reads. The table records a few hundred thousand distinct CDR3 sequences, about 16% of them present only once. The sequencing input was peripheral blood. The receptors stem from a woman aged 18-29 years with stable Graves' hyperthyroidism.

This clonotype came up many times. This chain joins TRBV19 and TRBJ1-6; TRBD1 aligns across 10 bases. CDR1 and CDR2 from the germline V gene are LNHDA and SQIVND (reference sequence). The CDR3 has 16 amino acids. V trimming: 3 bases; J trimming: 7 bases; junction bases outside the gene matches: 6. For the CDR3, the DNA is TGTGCCAGTAGTATCCCGACAGGGGGCAACAATTCACCCCTCCACTTT. Protein sequence: CASSIPTGGNNSPLHF.

This clonotype was counted a few times. This rearrangement joins TRBV27 to TRBJ2-7; a possible D gene is TRBD1 (7 bases). CDR1 is MNHEY, CDR2 SMNVEV, per germline (reference sequence). The CDR3 extends over 14 amino acids. The V gene lost 2 bases and the J gene lost 11 bases, with 19 bases spanning the gap. The CDR3 reads CASSLRERTGLKYF. The CDR3 bases are TGTGCCAGCAGTTTACGGGAGAGGACAGGTCTAAAGTACTTC.

Notes on this clonotype: A junction end diverges from the germline sequence, so it may reflect a read error. The chain joins TRBV29-1 to TRBJ2-7, with D maybe TRBD2 (6 bases). Germline CDR1 SQVTM, CDR2 ANQGSEA. CDR3 length: 13 amino acids. The CDR3 reads CSVERLENLERYF. CDR3 nucleotide sequence: TGCAGCGTTGAAAGACTAGAGAATCTCGAGCGGTACTTC.

This clonotype occurred many times. The chain carries TRBV7-9 and TRBJ2-7, with D unclear. V was trimmed by 5 bases and J by 3 bases, leaving 8 bases between them. Germline V gene sequence: CDR1 SEHNR, CDR2 FQNEAQ (reference sequence). This CDR3 contains 12 residues. CDR3 coding DNA: TGTGCCAGCAGCGCTGGCAACTACGAGCAGTACTTC. It codes for CASSAGNYEQYF. Looking up the rest from reference TRBV7-9 and TRBJ2-7 gives the full variable domain: DTGVSQNPRHKITKRGQNVTFRCDPISEHNRLYWYRQTLGQGPEFLTYFQNEAQLEKSRLLSDRFSAERPKGSFSTLEIQRTEQGDSAMYLCASSAGNYEQYFGPGTRLTVT.

J is TRBJ1-1 and V is TRBV12-3 or TRBV12-4, with 8 positions matching TRBD1. Unmatched junction bases numbered 9, after V lost 4 bases and J lost 2 bases. The CDR3 totals 16 residues. CDR3 nucleotide sequence: TGTGCCAGCAGTTATCTTGGGACAGGCACTAACACTGAAGCTTTCTTT. Translated, it gives CASSYLGTGTNTEAFF.

This clonotype turned up a few times. The chain employs TRBV7-9 and TRBJ1-5; no clear D gene. This CDR3 comprises 15 residues. Germline V CDR1 and CDR2: SEHNR, FQNEAQ (reference sequence). V gave up 0 bases and J gave up 3 bases, with 9 bases separating them. CDR3 in amino acids: CASSLADGVNQPQHF. CDR3 coding DNA: TGTGCCAGCAGCTTAGCAGATGGGGTCAATCAGCCCCAGCATTTT. The full variable domain, completed using reference TRBV7-9 and TRBJ1-5, is DTGVSQNPRHKITKRGQNVTFRCDPISEHNRLYWYRQTLGQGPEFLTYFQNEAQLEKSRLLSDRFSAERPKGSFSTLEIQRTEQGDSAMYLCASSLADGVNQPQHFGDGTRLSIL.

This clonotype has a count of ten or more. The CDR3 region is CSARGGLKETQYF. The CDR3 bases are TGCAGTGCTAGAGGGGGACTAAAAGAGACCCAGTACTTC. The chain uses TRBV20-1 and TRBJ2-5; 7 nucleotides line up with TRBD2. CDR3 length equals 13 residues. V lost 1 base, J lost 3 bases, and 2 bases stayed unmatched. Germline V CDR1 and CDR2: DFQATT, SNEGSKA (reference sequence).

This clonotype has ten or more counts. This chain links TRBV24-1 with TRBJ1-1; D is perhaps TRBD1 (6 bases). Germline lookup yields CDR1 KGHDR and CDR2 SFDVKD. The CDR3 consists of 16 residues. Trimming left V 6 bases short and J 1 base short, with 17 bases between. In nucleotides, the CDR3 is TGTGCCACCAGTTTAGTACAGGGTCGATGGAACACTGAAGCTTTCTTT. As protein: CATSLVQGRWNTEAFF.

This clonotype was observed many times. This chain links TRBV11-2 with TRBJ2-2; 10 bases are shared with TRBD2. Germline V gives CDR1 SGHAT, CDR2 FQNNGV. Germline trimming cut 7 bases from V and 6 bases from J; bases unmatched to any gene: 17. CDR3 length: 18 amino acids. CDR3 amino acids: CASTPGSGGGGNSGELFF. The DNA for the CDR3 is TGTGCCAGCACCCCAGGGAGCGGGGGGGGCGGTAACTCCGGGGAGCTGTTTTTT.

Many counts were recorded for this clonotype. CDR3 sequence reads: CASSEFGAGVEETQYF. CDR3 DNA: TGTGCCAGCAGTGAATTTGGCGCAGGGGTAGAAGAGACCCAGTACTTC. The rearrangement joins TRBV6-1 to TRBJ2-5, with D possibly matching TRBD1 (6 bases). Germline V gene lookup returns CDR1 MNHNS and CDR2 SASEGT. The CDR3 length is 16 residues. V lost 2 bases, J lost 3 bases, and 16 bases lay in between.

This clonotype was detected many times. The chain combines TRBV27 with TRBJ1-1; D might be TRBD1 (6 bases). Germline values: CDR1 MNHEY, CDR2 SMNVEV (reference sequence). CDR3 length: 14 residues. V dropped 0 bases and J dropped 3 bases, with 8 bases sitting between them. The CDR3 nucleotides read TGTGCCAGCAGTTTATCGGGGGCTGACACTGAAGCTTTCTTT. It encodes CASSLSGADTEAFF.

This clonotype was detected many times. The chain links TRBV19 to TRBJ1-1; 9 nucleotides match TRBD1. Looked up from germline, CDR1 is LNHDA and CDR2 is SQIVND (reference sequence). The V and J ends lost 0 bases and 10 bases, in that order; junction bases with no gene match: 3. This CDR3 comprises 13 residues. Written as DNA, the CDR3 is TGTGCCAGTAGTATAGACCGGGACAGGGCAGCTTTCTTT. Translating gives CASSIDRDRAAFF.

The chain combines TRBV7-2 with TRBJ1-1, with TRBD1 as a possible D gene (6 bases). The CDR3 has 15 residues. Germline-derived CDR1 and CDR2 are SGHTA and FQGNSA. V was trimmed by 5 bases and J by 6 bases, leaving 19 bases between them. In DNA, the CDR3 is TGTGCCAGCAGCACCCGACCACGGGACACCCCTGAAGCTTTCTTT. This encodes CASSTRPRDTPEAFF.

Ten or more counts support this clonotype. A much larger clone differs by one base, so this may be a read error. The chain has TRBV15 and TRBJ2-7, with TRBD1 identical over 8 bases. The germline gives CDR1 LNHNV, CDR2 YYDKDF (reference sequence). The CDR3 length is 14 residues. The CDR3 reads CAASSLGQGYEQYF. As DNA, the CDR3 is TGTGCCGCCAGCAGCCTTGGACAGGGTTACGAGCAGTACTTC.

In this sample, this clonotype turned up many times. The gene calls are TRBV10-3 and TRBJ1-1, with D uncertain. Germline assignment: CDR1 ENHRY and CDR2 SYGVKD. The V and J ends lost 2 bases and 2 bases respectively, with 6 bases between them. This CDR3 region has 13 residues. In DNA form, the CDR3 reads TGTGCCATCAGTGAGGGCAGCAACACTGAAGCTTTCTTT. Encoded protein: CAISEGSNTEAFF.

This clonotype was seen ten or more times. This chain joins TRBV2 and TRBJ2-2; no clear D. CDR1 SNHLY and CDR2 FYNNEI come from the germline V gene. The CDR3 runs to 11 residues. With 6 bases removed from V and 6 bases from J, the gap between germline ends came to 5 bases. CDR3 amino acids: CASRDPGELFF. CDR3 DNA: TGTGCCAGCAGGGACCCCGGGGAGCTGTTTTTT. Variable domain in full (rest from reference TRBV2 and TRBJ2-2): EPEVTQTPSHQVTQMGQEVILRCVPISNHLYFYWYRQILGQKVEFLVSFYNNEISEKSEIFDDQFSVERPDGSNFTLKIRSTKLEDSAMYFCASRDPGELFFGEGSRLTVL.

This clonotype occurred a few times. The V and J genes are TRBV19 and TRBJ1-3, with no clear D. Trimming removed 1 base at V and 1 base at J, with 8 bases between. The germline CDR1 and CDR2 sequences are LNHDA and SQIVND (reference sequence). CDR3 length: 15 residues. The CDR3 DNA sequence: TGTGCCAGTAGTATAGTCGGGGTGTCTGGAAACACCATATATTTT. Its protein product is CASSIVGVSGNTIYF.

On this clonotype itself: Being one base from a much bigger clone, this may be a read error. This rearrangement joins TRBV25-1 to TRBJ2-7; D is ambiguous. The CDR3 has 14 residues. Germline CDR1 MGHDK, CDR2 SYGVNS. CDR3 sequence: CACSPFGSTYEQYF. In DNA, the CDR3 is TGTGCCTGCAGTCCCTTTGGATCTACCTACGAGCAGTACTTC.